This TCR beta chain was obtained from a study of blood T cells in healthy people across ages. Overall study results and limits: Possibly confounding the expanded clonotype changes was the fact that donor CMV status was unknown.

Each sample provided at least 6 micrograms of extracted total RNA. About this clonotype: The antigen is undetermined.

A second PCR of about 7 to 12 cycles used a sample-barcoded 5' primer and a J-beta primer mix. Every molecule of cDNA carried a tag from a template-switch adaptor with 12 random nucleotides. Every sample produced at least 2.5 million CDR3-containing paired-end reads. TCRdb itself ran the 5' RACE reads through MiXCR, one entry per CDR3 protein. Here the sample spans 1.5 million to 2 million distinct CDR3 sequences, 49% being singletons. Per the germline V gene, CDR1 is SGHAT and CDR2 is FQNNGV. This CDR3 has 14 residues. V was shortened by 0 bases and J by 2 bases, with 8 bases between the two germline ends.

The clonotype comes from a woman aged 40 to 50 in good health. The sample consisted of blood. The rearrangement uses TRBV11-2 and TRBJ2-7; D gene ambiguous. CDR3 nucleotides: TGTGCCAGCAGCTTAGAACTGAAACCCTACGAGCAGTACTTC. This codes for CASSLELKPYEQYF. Full variable domain (rest looked up from reference TRBV11-2 and TRBJ2-7): EAGVAQSPRYKIIEKRQSVAFWCNPISGHATLYWYQQILGQGPKLLIQFQNNGVVDDSQLPKDRFSAERLKGVDSTLKIQPAKLEDSAVYLCASSLELKPYEQYFGPGTRLTVT.